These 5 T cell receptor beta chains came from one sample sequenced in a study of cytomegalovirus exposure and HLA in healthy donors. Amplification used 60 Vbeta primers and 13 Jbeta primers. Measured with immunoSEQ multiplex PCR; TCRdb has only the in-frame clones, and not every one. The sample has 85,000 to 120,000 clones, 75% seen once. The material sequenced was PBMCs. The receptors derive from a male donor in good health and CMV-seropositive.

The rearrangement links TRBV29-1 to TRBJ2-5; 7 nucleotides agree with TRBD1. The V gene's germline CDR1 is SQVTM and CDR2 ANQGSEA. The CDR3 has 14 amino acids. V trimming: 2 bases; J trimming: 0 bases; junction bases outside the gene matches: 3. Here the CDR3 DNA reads TGCAGCGTTGAACGCGGACAGGACCAAGAGACCCAGTACTTC. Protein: CSVERGQDQETQYF.

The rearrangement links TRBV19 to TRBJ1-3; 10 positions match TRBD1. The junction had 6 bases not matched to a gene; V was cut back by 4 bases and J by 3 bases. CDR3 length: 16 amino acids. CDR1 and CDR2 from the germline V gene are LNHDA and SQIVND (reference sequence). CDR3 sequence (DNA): TGTGCCAGTAGTAGCGCCGGGACAGGGGATGGAAACACCATATATTTT. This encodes CASSSAGTGDGNTIYF. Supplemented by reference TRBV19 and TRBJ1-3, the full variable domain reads DGGITQSPKYLFRKEGQNVTLSCEQNLNHDAMYWYRQDPGQGLRLIYYSQIVNDFQKGDIAEGYSVSREKKESFPLTVTSAQKNPTAFYLCASSSAGTGDGNTIYFGEGSWLTVV.

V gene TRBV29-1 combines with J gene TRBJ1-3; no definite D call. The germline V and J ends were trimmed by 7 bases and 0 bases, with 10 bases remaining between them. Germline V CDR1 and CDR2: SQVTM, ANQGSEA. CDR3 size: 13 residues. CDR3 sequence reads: CSARRSSGNTIYF. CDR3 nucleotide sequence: TGCAGCGCCCGACGGAGCTCTGGAAACACCATATATTTT.

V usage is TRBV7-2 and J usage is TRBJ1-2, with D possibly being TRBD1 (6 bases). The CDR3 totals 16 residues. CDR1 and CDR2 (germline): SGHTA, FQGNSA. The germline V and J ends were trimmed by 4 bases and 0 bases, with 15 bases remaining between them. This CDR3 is CASSSLRQAPNYGYTF. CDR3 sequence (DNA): TGTGCCAGCAGCTCTCTCCGACAGGCCCCTAACTATGGCTACACCTTC. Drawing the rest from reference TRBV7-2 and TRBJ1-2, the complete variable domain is GAGVSQSPSNKVTEKGKDVELRCDPISGHTALYWYRQSLGQGLEFLIYFQGNSAPDKSGLPSDRFSAERTGGSVSTLTIQRTQQEDSAVYLCASSSLRQAPNYGYTFGSGTRLTVV.

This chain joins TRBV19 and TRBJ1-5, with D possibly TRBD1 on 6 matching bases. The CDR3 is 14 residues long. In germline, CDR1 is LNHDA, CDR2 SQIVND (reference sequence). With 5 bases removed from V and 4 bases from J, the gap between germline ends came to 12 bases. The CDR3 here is CASSQGSRNQPQHF. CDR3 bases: TGTGCCAGTAGTCAGGGGTCAAGGAATCAGCCCCAGCATTTT.